This is a list of T cell receptor beta chains from one sample in a study of CD8+ T cells in alopecia areata. The repertoire was sequenced with immunoSEQ multiplex PCR; TCRdb's copy has only in-frame clones and lacks some. This sample yields 140,000 or so clones, of which 62% are seen a single time; just over 35% belongs to the top ten. The sequencing sample was made of CD8+ T cells sorted from blood. The source is a human donor in good health. CDR3s include the opening cysteine and the closing phenylalanine or tryptophan. D genes are given only for firm matches. Some rows have no size entry. The others give once, few or many, or a class for an expanded clone.

d_call j_call clone_size v_call cdr3_aa cdr3_nt
. TRBJ1-2 . TRBV27 CASHPGAGYGYTF TGTGCCAGCCACCCCGGGGCGGGCTATGGCTACACCTTC
TRBD1 TRBJ2-7 . TRBV5-1 CASSKGQGAPGYEQYF TGCGCCAGCAGCAAGGGACAGGGGGCGCCGGGGTACGAGCAGTACTTC
. TRBJ2-6 . TRBV7-2 CASSPWTDSGANVLTF TGTGCCAGCAGCCCCTGGACGGACTCTGGGGCCAACGTCCTGACTTTC
TRBD2 TRBJ2-1 few TRBV10-3 CATSPGGRAQNEQFF TGTGCCACCTCACCAGGCGGGAGGGCCCAGAATGAGCAGTTCTTC
. TRBJ2-1 . TRBV4-1 CASSQVGAEEQFF TGCGCCAGCAGCCAAGTTGGGGCAGAGGAGCAGTTCTTC
. TRBJ2-5 . TRBV27 CASSYQGAEGETQYF TGTGCCAGCAGTTACCAGGGCGCCGAAGGAGAGACCCAGTACTTC
TRBD2 TRBJ2-5 . TRBV28 CASSSLAVPVETQYF TGTGCCAGCAGTTCCCTAGCGGTGCCTGTGGAGACCCAGTACTTC
. TRBJ2-5 . TRBV20-1 CSAGQETQYF TGCAGTGCAGGGCAGGAGACCCAGTACTTC
TRBD1 TRBJ1-1 . TRBV25-1 CASSAPGQGPRTEAFF TGTGCCAGCAGTGCGCCGGGACAGGGCCCTCGGACTGAAGCTTTCTTT
. TRBJ2-7 few TRBV29-1 CSVDGQVEQYF TGCAGCGTTGATGGCCAGGTGGAGCAGTACTTC
TRBD2 TRBJ2-1 . TRBV7-2 CASGLAGVRNEQFF TGTGCCAGCGGACTAGCGGGAGTTCGCAATGAGCAGTTCTTC
. TRBJ2-7 . TRBV29-1 CSVVRDSAYEQYF TGCAGCGTTGTACGGGACTCGGCCTACGAGCAGTACTTC
TRBD2 TRBJ2-1 . TRBV6-5 CASSYRAGGPVEQFF TGTGCCAGCAGTTACAGAGCGGGAGGGCCGGTTGAGCAGTTCTTC
. TRBJ2-6 few TRBV29-1 CSVGGYRESGANVLTF TGCAGCGTTGGGGGATACAGGGAATCTGGGGCCAACGTCCTGACTTTC
TRBD2 TRBJ2-7 . TRBV30 CAWSSASGSYEQYF TGTGCCTGGAGTTCGGCTAGCGGTTCCTACGAGCAGTACTTC
. TRBJ1-2 . TRBV29-1 CSGGEMTAFYGYTF TGCAGCGGAGGCGAAATGACAGCTTTCTATGGCTACACCTTC
. TRBJ1-2 . TRBV25-1 CASTHSSYSYGYTF TGTGCCAGCACCCACTCCTCTTACAGCTATGGCTACACCTTC
TRBD2 TRBJ2-1 . TRBV7-9 CASSLLASGNEQFF TGTGCCAGCAGCCTACTGGCTAGCGGGAATGAGCAGTTCTTC
. TRBJ2-6 . TRBV5-6 CASSLGANVLTF TGTGCCAGCAGCTTGGGGGCCAACGTCCTGACTTTC
. TRBJ2-1 few TRBV5-1 CASSGGDSNNEQFF TGCGCCAGCAGCGGCGGTGACTCAAACAATGAGCAGTTCTTC
. TRBJ1-2 . TRBV9 CASSPHLDDGYTF TGTGCCAGCAGCCCACACCTAGACGATGGCTACACCTTC
. TRBJ2-3 . TRBV18 CASSPTGSTDTQYF TGTGCCAGCTCACCGACAGGAAGCACAGATACGCAGTATTTT